This TCR beta chain originates from a study of CD8+ T cells in alopecia areata. Trimming removed 3 bases at V and 0 bases at J, with 0 bases between. The CDR3 consists of 11 residues. CDR1 and CDR2 from the germline V gene are GTSNPN and SVGIG (reference sequence). Extraction of RNA preceded its reverse transcription into cDNA, which served as the sequencing template. Sequencing was performed with immunoSEQ multiplex PCR; in TCRdb, only in-frame clones are kept and a portion is missing. The sample yields about 97,000 clones, 41% seen once. Regarding this clone: The sample has other DNA sequences that encode this CDR3 too.

The rearrangement links TRBV30 to TRBJ1-3; no clear D. This receptor was obtained from a human donor with alopecia areata. The sequencing input was CD4+ T cells sorted from blood. CDR3 sequence (DNA): TGTGCCTGGAGCTCTGGAAACACCATATATTTT. Its protein is CAWSSGNTIYF.